These 12 T cell receptor beta chains share one sample of origin, sequenced in a study of neoadjuvant anti-PD-1 for oral cavity cancer. Only in-frame clones appear in the TCRdb table, and some are missing; sequencing was by immunoSEQ multiplex PCR. The repertoire consists of approximately 13,000 clones, with approximately 67% occurring once and the leading ten covering approximately 2.8%. Time point in this sample: after neoadjuvant nivolumab, at surgical resection. The source material was PBMCs, sampled after nivolumab (anti-PD-1) treatment. Receptors originate from a person aged 40 to 85 with oral cavity squamous cell carcinoma.

The chain combines TRBV5-1 with TRBJ2-1, with D perhaps given as TRBD1 or TRBD2 (11 bases each). Germline V CDR1 and CDR2: SGHRS, YFSETQ. The CDR3 is made up of 24 amino acids. The V end was cut by 3 bases, the J end by 3 bases, with 40 bases between. Here the CDR3 DNA reads TGCGCCAGCAGCTCAAGGACAGGGGGCTCCTTCTCCGGGACTAGCGGCCTCTTCTACAATGAGCAGTTCTTC. Amino acids: CASSSRTGGSFSGTSGLFYNEQFF.

The V gene is TRBV10-3, the J gene TRBJ2-4, with 7 bases matching TRBD1. This CDR3 region has 14 residues. V lost 4 bases and J lost 5; bases outside the gene matches: 5. In germline, CDR1 is ENHRY, CDR2 SYGVKD. CDR3 coding DNA: TGTGCCATCAGTGCTGCCGGGACAGAAAACATTCAGTACTTC. Protein product: CAISAAGTENIQYF.

V gene TRBV27 combines with J gene TRBJ2-7; 8 nucleotides match TRBD2. V shed 5 bases, J shed 0 bases, and the junction held 6 bases outside the gene matches. Germline-derived CDR1 and CDR2 are MNHEY and SMNVEV (reference sequence). The CDR3 is made up of 15 amino acids. In nucleotides, the CDR3 is TGTGCCAGCAGTCTTCAACTAGCGGCCTCCTACGAGCAGTACTTC. It codes for CASSLQLAASYEQYF.

The chain uses TRBV5-1 and TRBJ1-4; D possibly corresponds to TRBD1 (6 bases). The CDR3 consists of 13 residues. CDR1 SGHRS and CDR2 YFSETQ come from the germline V gene. V was shortened by 4 bases and J by 11 bases, with 15 bases between the two germline ends. The CDR3, as DNA: TGCGCCAGCAGCGGGGACAATTTAAGCAAACTGTTTTTT. It is translated as CASSGDNLSKLFF.

The V and J genes are TRBV29-1 and TRBJ2-5; D not certain. V was pared by 4 bases and J by 5 bases, with 17 bases between. Germline lookup yields CDR1 SQVTM and CDR2 ANQGSEA. CDR3 size: 14 residues. The CDR3 region is CSVANYRDFETQYF. CDR3 in DNA: TGCAGCGTTGCTAACTACAGAGATTTTGAGACCCAGTACTTC.

The table lists this clone with a few counts. V usage is TRBV28 and J usage is TRBJ2-7; no firm D call. The CDR3 loop spans 14 amino acids. With 5 bases removed from V and 2 bases from J, the gap between germline ends came to 13 bases. The germline V gene encodes CDR1 MDHEN and CDR2 SYDVKM. CDR3 protein: CASSPWTDPYEQYF. DNA of the CDR3: TGTGCCAGCAGTCCCTGGACGGATCCCTACGAGCAGTACTTC.

The chain links TRBV5-1 to TRBJ2-7; 7 positions match TRBD2. The CDR3 is made up of 13 amino acids. V shed 4 bases, J shed 2 bases, and the junction held 3 bases outside the gene matches. The germline V gene has CDR1 SGHRS and CDR2 YFSETQ. The CDR3 here is CASSRGGTYEQYF. CDR3 nucleotides: TGCGCCAGCAGCCGCGGGGGAACCTACGAGCAGTACTTC.

V and J are TRBV2 and TRBJ2-5; 7 bases fit TRBD2. The germline CDR1 and CDR2 sequences are SNHLY and FYNNEI. The V gene end was trimmed by 8 bases and the J gene end by 3 bases; junction bases not matched to a gene: 0. The CDR3 spans 11 residues. In DNA, the CDR3 is TGTGCCAGCGGGGGGGAAGAGACCCAGTACTTC. This gives the protein CASGGEETQYF.

This chain joins TRBV5-6 and TRBJ1-2; 7 bases are a match to TRBD1. The trim removed 5 bases at V and 4 bases at J, leaving 5 bases unmatched. Germline V gene sequence: CDR1 SGHDT, CDR2 YYEEEE. The CDR3 has 13 residues. DNA for the CDR3: TGTGCCAGCAGACCACAGGGGAGCTATGGCTACACCTTC. Protein sequence: CASRPQGSYGYTF.

The chain joins TRBV11-2 to TRBJ1-5; a possible D gene is TRBD1 (5 bases). Germline V CDR1 and CDR2: SGHAT, FQNNGV. V was clipped by 0 bases and J by 0 bases, with 9 bases between them. The CDR3 is 16 amino acids. CDR3: CASSLDGAVSNQPQHF. DNA for the CDR3: TGTGCCAGCAGCTTAGATGGGGCAGTTAGCAATCAGCCCCAGCATTTT.

The chain joins TRBV28 to TRBJ2-7, with 12 nucleotides matching TRBD2. With 6 bases clipped from V and 1 base from J, the junction kept 4 bases outside the gene matches. Germline lookup yields CDR1 MDHEN and CDR2 SYDVKM. The CDR3 spans 15 residues. Here the CDR3 DNA reads TGTGCCAGCAGACAAACTAGCGGGAGGTCCTACGAGCAGTACTTC. Its translation is CASRQTSGRSYEQYF. The full variable domain, completed using reference TRBV28 and TRBJ2-7, is DVKVTQSSRYLVKRTGEKVFLECVQDMDHENMFWYRQDPGLGLRLIYFSYDVKMKEKGDIPEGYSVSREKKERFSLILESASTNQTSMYLCASRQTSGRSYEQYFGPGTRLTVT.

V usage is TRBV10-3 and J usage is TRBJ2-2, with D possibly matching TRBD2 (5 bases). The CDR3 sequence is 14 residues long. V was cut by 5 bases and J by 6 bases, with 13 bases left in between. From germline, CDR1 is ENHRY and CDR2 SYGVKD. The CDR3 spells CAISLLGPAGELFF. The CDR3 region has the DNA TGTGCCATCAGTCTACTAGGGCCCGCCGGGGAGCTGTTTTTT.